These 19 T cell receptor beta chains originate from one sample sequenced in a study of long-term antiretroviral therapy in people with HIV. At the survey level, the v3.0 immunoSEQ assay was run. Sequencing used immunoSEQ multiplex PCR; TCRdb keeps in-frame clones, though not all of them. The sample holds about 33,000 clones, about 96% seen once. The material was unsorted PBMCs, obtained roughly 6.9 years after starting antiretroviral therapy. The receptor source for this set is a man younger than 45 with HIV.

This sequence joins TRBV18 and TRBJ2-7, with 7 bases that match TRBD2. V was pared by 5 bases and J by 6 bases, with 16 bases of the junction left unmatched. The CDR3 runs to 16 residues. The germline V gene has CDR1 KGHSH and CDR2 LQKENI. The CDR3 loop is CASSGGVGSRLGEQYF. The CDR3 DNA is TGTGCCAGCTCAGGGGGGGTTGGCTCACGGCTTGGCGAGCAGTACTTC. The full variable domain, with the rest looked up from reference TRBV18 and TRBJ2-7, is NAGVMQNPRHLVRRRGQEARLRCSPMKGHSHVYWYRQLPEEGLKFMVYLQKENIIDESGMPKERFSAEFPKEGPSILRIQQVVRGDSAAYFCASSGGVGSRLGEQYFGPGTRLTVT.

The rearrangement uses TRBV7-9 and TRBJ1-2; no firm D call. This CDR3 comprises 12 residues. V shed 1 base and J shed 6 bases, with 6 bases lying between them. Germline-derived CDR1 and CDR2 are SEHNR and FQNEAQ (reference sequence). This chain's CDR3 is CASSLGGDGYTF. For the CDR3, the DNA is TGTGCCAGCAGCTTAGGAGGCGATGGCTACACCTTC.

V and J are TRBV27 and TRBJ2-7; 10 bases line up with TRBD1. Trimming removed 1 base from V and 7 bases from J; junction bases left unmatched: 7. CDR1 is MNHEY, CDR2 SMNVEV, per germline (reference sequence). The CDR3 contains 15 residues. The CDR3 here is CASSLYGTGAGEQYF. The CDR3 region has the DNA TGTGCCAGCAGTTTATACGGGACAGGGGCTGGGGAGCAGTACTTC.

The rearrangement links TRBV7-6 to TRBJ2-1; unclear D gene. This CDR3 is built from 14 residues. Germline CDR1 is SGHVS and CDR2 is FNYEAQ. V was pared by 1 base and J by 5 bases, with 9 bases between. CDR3 protein: CASSLVGYDNEQFF. CDR3 DNA: TGTGCCAGCAGCTTAGTGGGTTACGACAATGAGCAGTTCTTC.

The V call is TRBV25-1, the J call TRBJ2-5; no firm D call. The V end lost 2 bases, the J end lost 5 bases, and 12 bases lay between the germline ends. CDR3 length equals 14 residues. CDR1 MGHDK and CDR2 SYGVNS come from the germline V gene. In DNA, the CDR3 is TGTGCCAGCAGTGAAGGTTCTGTCGTTGAGACCCAGTACTTC. Translating gives CASSEGSVVETQYF.

This chain joins TRBV2 and TRBJ2-7; D might be TRBD1 (5 bases). Germline V gene lookup returns CDR1 SNHLY and CDR2 FYNNEI. The CDR3 is 13 amino acids. Trimming took 6 bases from V and 2 from J, leaving 11 bases between them. The CDR3 region is CASSLGAAYEQYF. Written as DNA, the CDR3 is TGTGCCAGCAGCCTTGGGGCGGCCTACGAGCAGTACTTC. The whole variable domain, remainder taken from reference TRBV2 and TRBJ2-7, is EPEVTQTPSHQVTQMGQEVILRCVPISNHLYFYWYRQILGQKVEFLVSFYNNEISEKSEIFDDQFSVERPDGSNFTLKIRSTKLEDSAMYFCASSLGAAYEQYFGPGTRLTVT.

V is TRBV15 and J is TRBJ1-2; D gene uncertain. With 0 bases removed from V and 1 base from J, the gap between germline ends came to 6 bases. The CDR3 is made up of 14 amino acids. Germline assignment: CDR1 LNHNV and CDR2 YYDKDF (reference sequence). CDR3 protein: CATSRDSVNYGYTF. The CDR3 DNA sequence: TGTGCCACCAGCAGAGATTCGGTTAACTATGGCTACACCTTC.

This chain links TRBV28 with TRBJ2-7, with D perhaps TRBD1 (7 bases). Per the germline V gene, CDR1 is MDHEN and CDR2 is SYDVKM. With 1 base removed from V and 7 bases from J, the gap between germline ends came to 14 bases. CDR3 length: 14 amino acids. Written as DNA, the CDR3 is TGTGCCAGCAGTTTATCCCCAGGGGGGCCGGAGCAGTACTTC. It codes for CASSLSPGGPEQYF.

The chain links TRBV5-8 to TRBJ2-7, with D hard to call. The CDR3 sequence is 14 residues long. Deletions cut 0 bases from V and 1 base from J, with 8 bases between. Germline CDR1 and CDR2: SGHTS and YDEGEE. CDR3 protein: CASSLAPGSYEQYF. CDR3 DNA sequence: TGTGCCAGCAGCTTGGCGCCAGGATCCTACGAGCAGTACTTC.

This clone was seen just once. The chain employs TRBV7-6 and TRBJ2-1; either TRBD1 or TRBD2 may supply D (5 bases each). Germline CDR1 and CDR2: SGHVS and FNYEAQ. This CDR3 is built from 15 residues. Trimming pared 4 bases from V and 7 bases from J, leaving 17 bases between. The DNA of the CDR3 is TGTGCCAGCAGCTCGTGGGGACGTTCGGAAAATGAGCAGTTCTTC. It is translated as CASSSWGRSENEQFF.

In its sample, this clone was seen once. V usage is TRBV7-2 and J usage is TRBJ2-3; no definite D call. This CDR3 region has 14 residues. The V end was cut by 1 base, the J end by 3 bases, with 8 bases between. Germline V gene sequence: CDR1 SGHTA, CDR2 FQGNSA. The CDR3, as DNA: TGTGCCAGCAGCTTAGTACTTGCGACAGATACGCAGTATTTT. It encodes CASSLVLATDTQYF.

This chain connects TRBV6-1 to TRBJ2-3; the D is unclear. In germline, CDR1 is MNHNS, CDR2 SASEGT. Trimming removed 6 bases at V and 0 bases at J, with 7 bases between. The CDR3 runs 13 residues. The CDR3: CASRFGSTDTQYF. The CDR3 nucleotides read TGTGCCAGCAGGTTCGGTAGCACAGATACGCAGTATTTT.

The chain carries TRBV5-6 and TRBJ2-1; D is uncertain. V was trimmed by 4 bases and J by 4 bases, leaving 3 bases between them. Germline CDR1 reads SGHDT; CDR2 reads YYEEEE. This CDR3 contains 11 residues. The CDR3 DNA sequence: TGTGCCAGCAGCACGTACAATGAGCAGTTCTTC. Its translation: CASSTYNEQFF.

The V gene is TRBV2, the J gene TRBJ1-3, with D unclear. The V end lost 5 bases, the J end lost 3 bases, and 8 bases lay between the germline ends. Germline CDR1 SNHLY, CDR2 FYNNEI. The CDR3 is made up of 13 amino acids. CDR3 region: CASSMDYGNTIYF. In DNA, the CDR3 is TGTGCCAGCAGTATGGATTATGGAAACACCATATATTTT.

CDR3 region: CASSFPGREEQYF. CDR3 coding DNA: TGTGCCAGCAGCTTCCCGGGGAGGGAAGAGCAGTACTTC. This rearrangement joins TRBV5-5 to TRBJ2-7; 7 bases match TRBD2. The CDR3 sequence is 13 residues long. Germline values: CDR1 SGHKS, CDR2 YYEKEE (reference sequence). J was trimmed by 7 bases and V by 2 bases; bases with no gene match: 6.

The V gene is TRBV7-2, the J gene TRBJ1-2; 7 nucleotides align to TRBD1. Germline V gene lookup returns CDR1 SGHTA and CDR2 FQGNSA. The CDR3 length is 14 residues. Trimming cost V 5 bases and J 3 bases; bases outside gene matches: 6. The CDR3 loop is CASSGQGVDYGYTF. For the CDR3, the DNA is TGTGCCAGCAGCGGCCAGGGGGTCGACTATGGCTACACCTTC.

This chain uses TRBV5-1 with TRBJ2-7; 8 bases are shared with TRBD2. The CDR3 spans 14 residues. V shed 6 bases and J 5 bases; nucleotides not matched to a gene: 10. CDR1 is SGHRS and CDR2 is YFSETQ in the germline V gene. The CDR3 region is CASTSGGSRNEQYF. CDR3 bases: TGCGCCAGCACCTCGGGGGGGAGCAGGAACGAGCAGTACTTC.

This chain uses TRBV4-1 with TRBJ2-7; D might be TRBD2 (7 bases). V was pared by 3 bases and J by 3 bases, with 9 bases between. The germline V gene has CDR1 MGHRA and CDR2 YSYEKL. The CDR3 consists of 13 residues. CDR3 loop: CASSQGGGYEQYF. As DNA, the CDR3 is TGCGCCAGCAGCCAGGGAGGGGGCTACGAGCAGTACTTC.

The J gene is TRBJ1-3, the V gene TRBV10-3; D remains ambiguous. Trimming left V 1 base short and J 0 bases short, with 7 bases between. CDR1 and CDR2 (germline): ENHRY, SYGVKD. The CDR3 is made up of 15 amino acids. The CDR3: CAISEYADSGNTIYF. The DNA of the CDR3 is TGTGCCATCAGTGAGTACGCAGACTCTGGAAACACCATATATTTT.